This TCR beta chain was documented in a study of blood T cell repertoires in COVID-19. Assay used: immunoSEQ multiplex PCR; TCRdb lists only in-frame clones, some missing. The repertoire holds some 250,000 clones, roughly 90% seen once, with about 2.3% in the top ten. Trimming removed 4 bases at V and 6 bases at J, with 8 bases between. Germline CDR1 MNHNY, CDR2 SVGAGI (reference sequence). The CDR3 loop spans 12 amino acids. The rearrangement joins TRBV6-6 to TRBJ2-3, with D possibly being TRBD2 (6 bases). This TCR was sampled from a woman aged 40 to 50 with acute COVID-19. The sequenced material came from PBMCs or T cells enriched from blood (not recorded which). The CDR3 nucleotides are TGTGCCAGCAGTTCGGGAGCGGATACGCAGTATTTT. This encodes CASSSGADTQYF.